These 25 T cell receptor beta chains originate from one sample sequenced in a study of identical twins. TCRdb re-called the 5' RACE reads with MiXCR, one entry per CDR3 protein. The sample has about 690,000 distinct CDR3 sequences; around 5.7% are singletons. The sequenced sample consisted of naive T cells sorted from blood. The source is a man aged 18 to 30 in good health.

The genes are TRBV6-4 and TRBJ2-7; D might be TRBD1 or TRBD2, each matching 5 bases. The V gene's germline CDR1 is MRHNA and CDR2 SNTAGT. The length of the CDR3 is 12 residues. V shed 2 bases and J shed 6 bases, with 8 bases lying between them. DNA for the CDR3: TGTGCCAGCAGTGACGGGGCGGGCGAGCAGTACTTC. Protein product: CASSDGAGEQYF.

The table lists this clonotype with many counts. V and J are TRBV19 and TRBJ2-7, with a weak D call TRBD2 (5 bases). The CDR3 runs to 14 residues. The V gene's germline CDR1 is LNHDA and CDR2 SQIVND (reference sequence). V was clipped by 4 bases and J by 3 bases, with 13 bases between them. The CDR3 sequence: CASSKVLGFYEQYV. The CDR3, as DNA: TGTGCCAGTAGTAAAGTACTAGGATTCTACGAGCAGTACGTC.

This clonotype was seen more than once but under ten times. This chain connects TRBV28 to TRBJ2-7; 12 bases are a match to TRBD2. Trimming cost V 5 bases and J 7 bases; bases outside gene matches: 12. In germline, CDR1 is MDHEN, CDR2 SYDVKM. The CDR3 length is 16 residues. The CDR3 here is CASSTRTSGDGLEQYF. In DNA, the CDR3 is TGTGCCAGCAGTACCCGGACTAGCGGGGACGGCTTGGAGCAGTACTTC.

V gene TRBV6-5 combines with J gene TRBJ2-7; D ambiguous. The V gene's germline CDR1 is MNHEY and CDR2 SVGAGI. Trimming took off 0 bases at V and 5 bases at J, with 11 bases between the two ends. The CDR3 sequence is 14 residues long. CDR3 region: CASSYSGWLDEQYV. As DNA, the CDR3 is TGTGCCAGCAGTTACTCGGGCTGGCTAGACGAGCAGTACGTC.

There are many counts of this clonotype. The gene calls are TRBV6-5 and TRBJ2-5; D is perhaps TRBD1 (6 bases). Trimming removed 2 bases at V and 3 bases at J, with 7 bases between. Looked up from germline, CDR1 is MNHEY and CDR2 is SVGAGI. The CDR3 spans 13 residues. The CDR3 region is CASSYGTKETQYF. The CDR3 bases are TGTGCCAGCAGTTACGGGACAAAAGAGACCCAGTACTTC.

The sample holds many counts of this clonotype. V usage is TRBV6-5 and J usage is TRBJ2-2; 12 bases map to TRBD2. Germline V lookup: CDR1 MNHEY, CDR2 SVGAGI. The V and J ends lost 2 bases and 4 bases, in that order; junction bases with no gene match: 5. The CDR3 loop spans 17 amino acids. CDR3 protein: CASSYGTSGRGTGELFF. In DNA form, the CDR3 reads TGTGCCAGCAGTTACGGGACTAGCGGGCGCGGCACCGGGGAGCTGTTTTTT.

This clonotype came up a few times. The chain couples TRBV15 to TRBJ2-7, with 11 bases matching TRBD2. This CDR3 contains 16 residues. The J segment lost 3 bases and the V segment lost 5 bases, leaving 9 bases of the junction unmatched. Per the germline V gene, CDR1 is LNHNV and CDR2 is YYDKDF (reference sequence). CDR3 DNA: TGTGCCACCAGCCTAAGCGGACTAGCGGGCGGCTACGAGCAGTACTTC. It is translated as CATSLSGLAGGYEQYF.

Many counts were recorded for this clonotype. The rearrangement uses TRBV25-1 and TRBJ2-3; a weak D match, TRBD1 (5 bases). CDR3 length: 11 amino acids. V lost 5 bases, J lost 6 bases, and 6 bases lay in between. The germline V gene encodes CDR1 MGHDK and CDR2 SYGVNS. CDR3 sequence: CASSWGDTQYF. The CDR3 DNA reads TGTGCCAGCAGTTGGGGCGATACGCAGTATTTT. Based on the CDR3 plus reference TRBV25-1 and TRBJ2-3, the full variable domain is EADIYQTPRYLVIGTGKKITLECSQTMGHDKMYWYQQDPGMELHLIHYSYGVNSTEKGDLSSESTVSRIRTEHFPLTLESARPSHTSQYLCASSWGDTQYFGPGTRLTVL.

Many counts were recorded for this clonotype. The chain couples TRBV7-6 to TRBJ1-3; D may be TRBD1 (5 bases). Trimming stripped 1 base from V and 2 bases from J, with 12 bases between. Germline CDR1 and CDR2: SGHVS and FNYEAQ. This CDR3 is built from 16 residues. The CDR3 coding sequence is TGTGCCAGCAGCTTAGACAGGCGTGACCCTGGAAACACCATATATTTT. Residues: CASSLDRRDPGNTIYF.

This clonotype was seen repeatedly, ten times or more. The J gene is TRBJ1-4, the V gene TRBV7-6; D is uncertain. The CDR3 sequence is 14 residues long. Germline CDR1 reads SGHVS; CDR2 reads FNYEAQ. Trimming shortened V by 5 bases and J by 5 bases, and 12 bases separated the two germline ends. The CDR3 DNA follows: TGTGCCAGCAGCCCGAGACATAAGAATGAAAAACTGTTTTTT. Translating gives CASSPRHKNEKLFF.

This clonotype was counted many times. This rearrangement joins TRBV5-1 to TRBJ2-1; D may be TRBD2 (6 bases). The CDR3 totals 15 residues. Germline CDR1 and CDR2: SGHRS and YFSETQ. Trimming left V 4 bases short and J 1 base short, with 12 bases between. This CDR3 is CASSPVGGSYNEQFF. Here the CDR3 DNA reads TGCGCCAGCAGCCCCGTGGGGGGATCCTACAATGAGCAGTTCTTC.

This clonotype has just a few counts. The CDR3: CASSRGHPYSYEQYF. CDR3 in DNA: TGTGCCAGCAGCCGGGGACACCCATACTCCTACGAGCAGTACTTC. The chain employs TRBV6-1 and TRBJ2-7, with a tentative D call TRBD1 (6 bases). The V end lost 6 bases, the J end lost 0 bases, and 15 bases lay between the germline ends. There are 15 residues in the CDR3. Germline V gives CDR1 MNHNS, CDR2 SASEGT.

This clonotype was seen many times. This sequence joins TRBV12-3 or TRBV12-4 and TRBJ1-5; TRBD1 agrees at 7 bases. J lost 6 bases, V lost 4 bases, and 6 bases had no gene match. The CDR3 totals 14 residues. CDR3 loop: CASSYRQGGQPQHF. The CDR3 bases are TGTGCCAGCAGTTACCGACAGGGTGGTCAGCCCCAGCATTTT.

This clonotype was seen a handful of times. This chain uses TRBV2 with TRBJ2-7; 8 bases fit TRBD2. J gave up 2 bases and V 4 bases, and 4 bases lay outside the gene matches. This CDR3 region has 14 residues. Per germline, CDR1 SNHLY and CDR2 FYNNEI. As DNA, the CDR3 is TGTGCCAGCAGTGCGGTTAGCGGGGCCTACGAGCAGTACTTC. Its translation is CASSAVSGAYEQYF. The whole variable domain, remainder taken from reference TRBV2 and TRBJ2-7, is EPEVTQTPSHQVTQMGQEVILRCVPISNHLYFYWYRQILGQKVEFLVSFYNNEISEKSEIFDDQFSVERPDGSNFTLKIRSTKLEDSAMYFCASSAVSGAYEQYFGPGTRLTVT.

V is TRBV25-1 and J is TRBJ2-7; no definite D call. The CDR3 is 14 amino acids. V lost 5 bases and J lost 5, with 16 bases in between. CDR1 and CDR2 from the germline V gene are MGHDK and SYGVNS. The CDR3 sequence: CASSRTDIGDEQYF. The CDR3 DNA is TGTGCCAGCAGTCGCACTGATATAGGAGACGAGCAGTACTTC.

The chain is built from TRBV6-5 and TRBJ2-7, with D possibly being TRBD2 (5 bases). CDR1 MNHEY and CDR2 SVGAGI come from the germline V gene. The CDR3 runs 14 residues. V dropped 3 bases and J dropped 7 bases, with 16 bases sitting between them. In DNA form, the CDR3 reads TGTGCCAGCAGTTATCAAAGCGGCTTAGGTGAGCAGTACGTC. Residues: CASSYQSGLGEQYV.

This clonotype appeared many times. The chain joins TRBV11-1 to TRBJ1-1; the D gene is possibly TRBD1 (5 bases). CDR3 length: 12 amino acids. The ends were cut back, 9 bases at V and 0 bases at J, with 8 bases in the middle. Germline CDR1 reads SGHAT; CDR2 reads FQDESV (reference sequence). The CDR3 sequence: CASGTVNTEAFF. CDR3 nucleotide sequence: TGTGCCAGTGGGACCGTGAACACTGAAGCTTTCTTT.

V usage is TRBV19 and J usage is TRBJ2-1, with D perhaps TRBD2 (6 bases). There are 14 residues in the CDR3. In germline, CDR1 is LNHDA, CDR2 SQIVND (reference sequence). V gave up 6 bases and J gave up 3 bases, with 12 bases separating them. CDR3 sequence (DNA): TGTGCCAGTAGCGGGACTCCCCTCTACAATGAGCAGTTCTTC. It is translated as CASSGTPLYNEQFF.

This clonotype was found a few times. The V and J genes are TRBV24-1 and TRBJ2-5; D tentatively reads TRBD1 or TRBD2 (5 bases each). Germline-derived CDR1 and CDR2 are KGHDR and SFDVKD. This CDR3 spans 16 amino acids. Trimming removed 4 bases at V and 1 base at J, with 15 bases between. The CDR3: CATSEPGTDTQETQYF. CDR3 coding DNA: TGTGCCACCAGTGAACCCGGGACGGATACCCAAGAGACCCAGTACTTC.

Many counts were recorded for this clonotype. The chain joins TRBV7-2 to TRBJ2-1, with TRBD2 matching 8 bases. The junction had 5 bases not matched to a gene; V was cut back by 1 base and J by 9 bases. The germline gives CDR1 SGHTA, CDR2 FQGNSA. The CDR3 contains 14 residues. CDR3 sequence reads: CASSLGSGKGEQFF. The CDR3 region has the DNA TGTGCCAGCAGCTTAGGTAGCGGGAAGGGTGAGCAGTTCTTC.

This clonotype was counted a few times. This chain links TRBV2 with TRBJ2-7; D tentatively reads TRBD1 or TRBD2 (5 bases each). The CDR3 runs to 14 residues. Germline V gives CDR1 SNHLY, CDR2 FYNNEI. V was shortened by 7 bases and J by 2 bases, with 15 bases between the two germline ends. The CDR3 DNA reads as TGTGCCAGCACTAGGGACCCCTCCACCTACGAGCAGTACTTC. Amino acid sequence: CASTRDPSTYEQYF.

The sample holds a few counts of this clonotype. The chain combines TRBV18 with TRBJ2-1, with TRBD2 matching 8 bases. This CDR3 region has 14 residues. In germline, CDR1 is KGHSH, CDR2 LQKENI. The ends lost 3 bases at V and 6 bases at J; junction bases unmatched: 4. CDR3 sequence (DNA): TGTGCCAGCTCACCCCCAGCGGGAGTCAATGAGCAGTTCTTC. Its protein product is CASSPPAGVNEQFF.

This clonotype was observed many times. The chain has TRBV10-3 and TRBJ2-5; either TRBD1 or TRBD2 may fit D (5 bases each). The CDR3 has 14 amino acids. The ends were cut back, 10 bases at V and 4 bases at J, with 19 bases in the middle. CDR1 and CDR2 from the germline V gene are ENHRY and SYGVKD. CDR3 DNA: TGTGCCACTAGCACCCCAGGGCGGGCAGAGACCCAGTACTTC. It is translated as CATSTPGRAETQYF.

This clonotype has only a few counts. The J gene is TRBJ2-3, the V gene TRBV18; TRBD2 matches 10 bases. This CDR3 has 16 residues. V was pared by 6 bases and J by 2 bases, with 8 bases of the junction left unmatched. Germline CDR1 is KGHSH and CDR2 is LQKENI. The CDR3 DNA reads TGTGCCAGCTCGGAAGGGACTAGCGTATACACAGATACGCAGTATTTT. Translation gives CASSEGTSVYTDTQYF.

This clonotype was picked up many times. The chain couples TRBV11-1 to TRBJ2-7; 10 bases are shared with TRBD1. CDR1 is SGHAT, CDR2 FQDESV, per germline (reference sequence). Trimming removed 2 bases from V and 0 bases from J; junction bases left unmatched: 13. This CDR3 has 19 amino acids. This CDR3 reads CASSLMDLTGGPLSYEQYF. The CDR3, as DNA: TGTGCCAGCAGCTTAATGGATTTGACAGGGGGCCCCCTCTCCTACGAGCAGTACTTC.